Following are 15 T cell receptor beta chains from one sample sequenced in a study of blood T cell repertoires in COVID-19. The table came from immunoSEQ multiplex PCR; TCRdb's copy has only in-frame clones and leaves some out. Among around 210,000 clones listed, under 90% were seen once. What was sequenced was peripheral blood. Every receptor here comes from a woman aged 80 or over with COVID-19, enrolled during active disease.

The CDR3 loop reads CASSSTADRVPGYTF. CDR3 nucleotides: TGCGCCAGCAGCTCCACCGCCGACAGGGTCCCTGGCTACACCTTC. V is TRBV5-1 and J is TRBJ1-2; 7 bases are shared with TRBD1. The CDR3 has 15 residues. With V trimmed by 3 bases and J by 7 bases, 12 bases remained unmatched. Germline CDR1 and CDR2: SGHRS and YFSETQ.

The chain links TRBV20-1 to TRBJ1-5; D not resolved. Trimming removed 3 bases at V and 11 bases at J, with 17 bases between. Germline V gene lookup returns CDR1 DFQATT and CDR2 SNEGSKA (reference sequence). The CDR3 length is 13 residues. CDR3 in amino acids: CSASEDPFGAQHF. CDR3 bases: TGCAGTGCTAGTGAGGACCCCTTCGGGGCCCAGCATTTT.

The chain carries TRBV5-8 and TRBJ1-1; the D is unclear. Trimming took off 0 bases at V and 1 base at J, with 7 bases between the two ends. The CDR3 extends over 14 amino acids. The germline CDR1 and CDR2 sequences are SGHTS and YDEGEE. The CDR3 is CASSLAAGNTEAFF. Here the CDR3 DNA reads TGTGCCAGCAGCTTGGCCGCGGGGAACACTGAAGCTTTCTTT.

The table lists this clone with a count of one. V gene TRBV2 combines with J gene TRBJ1-5; 10 bases line up with TRBD1. CDR3 length equals 15 residues. CDR1 and CDR2 from the germline V gene are SNHLY and FYNNEI. Trimming took 5 bases from V and 4 from J; bases not matched to a gene: 5. The CDR3 DNA reads as TGTGCCAGCAGTCGGGACAGGGGAGGGAATCAGCCCCAGCATTTT. Its protein is CASSRDRGGNQPQHF.

The gene calls are TRBV18 and TRBJ1-4; D is ambiguous. CDR3 length equals 17 residues. Deletions cut 1 base from V and 8 bases from J, with 20 bases between. Germline-derived CDR1 and CDR2 are KGHSH and LQKENI. As DNA, the CDR3 is TGTGCCAGCTCACCACTTCCCCCGAGCCCCTTAACCGAAAAACTGTTTTTT. Amino acids: CASSPLPPSPLTEKLFF. The full variable domain, in which reference TRBV18 and TRBJ1-4 provide the parts outside the CDR3, is NAGVMQNPRHLVRRRGQEARLRCSPMKGHSHVYWYRQLPEEGLKFMVYLQKENIIDESGMPKERFSAEFPKEGPSILRIQQVVRGDSAAYFCASSPLPPSPLTEKLFFGSGTQLSVL.

The J gene is TRBJ1-2, the V gene TRBV4-1; a possible D gene is TRBD1 (5 bases). Trimming left V 5 bases short and J 3 bases short, with 25 bases between. The germline V gene has CDR1 MGHRA and CDR2 YSYEKL. This CDR3 comprises 18 residues. In DNA form, the CDR3 reads TGCGCCAGCAGCGTCAGTAGCTCGGGAAGCCGGGGGTACTATGGCTACACCTTC. It translates to CASSVSSSGSRGYYGYTF.

The chain is built from TRBV12-5 and TRBJ2-7, with D uncertain. CDR1 and CDR2 from the germline V gene are LGHNT and FRNRAP. The CDR3 extends over 13 amino acids. The germline V and J ends were trimmed by 4 bases and 3 bases, with 10 bases remaining between them. The CDR3 protein is CASGSGGYYEQYF. CDR3 DNA: TGTGCTAGTGGTTCTGGCGGCTACTACGAGCAGTACTTC. The complete variable domain, with remaining parts taken from reference TRBV12-5 and TRBJ2-7, reads DARVTQTPRHKVTEMGQEVTMRCQPILGHNTVFWYRQTMMQGLELLAYFRNRAPLDDSGMPKDRFSAEMPDATLATLKIQPSEPRDSAVYFCASGSGGYYEQYFGPGTRLTVT.

This sequence joins TRBV28 and TRBJ1-2; 8 bases match TRBD1. The germline gives CDR1 MDHEN, CDR2 SYDVKM. V was pared by 4 bases and J by 4 bases, with 17 bases of the junction left unmatched. This CDR3 spans 18 amino acids. This CDR3 reads CASSSPGTGALKPYGYTF. The CDR3 DNA reads as TGTGCCAGCAGTTCCCCCGGGACAGGCGCACTTAAACCCTATGGCTACACCTTC.

The rearrangement joins TRBV28 to TRBJ1-2, with 8 positions matching TRBD1. V trimming: 2 bases; J trimming: 8 bases; junction bases outside the gene matches: 7. CDR1 is MDHEN and CDR2 is SYDVKM in the germline V gene. The CDR3 totals 14 residues. The CDR3 DNA is TGTGCCAGCAGTTTAACAGGGGGTGGGAAGGGCTACACCTTC. Its protein is CASSLTGGGKGYTF.

To note about this clone: The junction does not match germline at one end; this may be a read error. V gene TRBV5-1 combines with J gene TRBJ1-2, with D maybe TRBD1 (6 bases). There are 15 residues in the CDR3. Germline CDR1 reads SGHRS; CDR2 reads YFSETQ. CDR3 region: CASSLGTPANYGYTF. For the CDR3, the DNA is TGCGCCAGCAGTTTGGGGACACCTGCTAACTATGGCTACACCTTC.

The V gene is TRBV6-5, the J gene TRBJ2-2; D not certain. The CDR3 extends over 14 amino acids. Germline values: CDR1 MNHEY, CDR2 SVGAGI. Trimming cost V 7 bases and J 2 bases, with 11 bases left between them. The CDR3 is CASKVGFNTGELFF. In DNA form, the CDR3 reads TGTGCCAGCAAGGTCGGGTTTAACACCGGGGAGCTGTTTTTT.

The chain uses TRBV7-2 and TRBJ2-7; TRBD2 aligns across 11 bases. Trimming cost V 5 bases and J 4 bases; bases outside gene matches: 4. CDR1 SGHTA and CDR2 FQGNSA come from the germline V gene. The CDR3 runs 14 residues. The CDR3 loop reads CASSQTSGTYEQYF. CDR3 DNA: TGTGCCAGCAGCCAGACTAGCGGGACGTACGAGCAGTACTTC.

CDR3 coding DNA: TGTGCCAGCACTCTCCAGGGACAAGCTAACTATGGCTACACCTTC. This sequence encodes CASTLQGQANYGYTF. V and J are TRBV19 and TRBJ1-2; weak D call: TRBD1 (6 bases). This CDR3 spans 15 amino acids. The germline CDR1 and CDR2 sequences are LNHDA and SQIVND (reference sequence). Between the trimmed V and J ends, which lost 9 bases and 0 bases, there was a span of 17 bases. Supplemented by reference TRBV19 and TRBJ1-2, the full variable domain reads DGGITQSPKYLFRKEGQNVTLSCEQNLNHDAMYWYRQDPGQGLRLIYYSQIVNDFQKGDIAEGYSVSREKKESFPLTVTSAQKNPTAFYLCASTLQGQANYGYTFGSGTRLTVV.

CDR3 sequence reads: CASSETTGVSGYTF. CDR3 in DNA: TGTGCCAGCAGTGAGACGACAGGGGTTAGTGGCTACACCTTC. This rearrangement joins TRBV6-1 to TRBJ1-2; 8 bases are a match to TRBD1. Per the germline V gene, CDR1 is MNHNS and CDR2 is SASEGT. The J segment lost 7 bases and the V segment lost 3 bases, leaving 7 bases of the junction unmatched. The CDR3 covers 14 residues.

Concerning this clone: The sample carries other DNA sequences with the same CDR3. The chain has TRBV9 and TRBJ1-1; D not certain. CDR1 is SGDLS, CDR2 YYNGEE, per germline. Deletions cut 0 bases from V and 3 bases from J, with 3 bases between. This CDR3 spans 12 amino acids. CDR3 nucleotide sequence: TGTGCCAGCAGCGTAGGAGACACTGAAGCTTTCTTT. This codes for CASSVGDTEAFF. The full variable domain, its missing parts supplied by reference TRBV9 and TRBJ1-1, is DSGVTQTPKHLITATGQRVTLRCSPRSGDLSVYWYQQSLDQGLQFLIQYYNGEERAKGNILERFSAQQFPDLHSELNLSSLELGDSALYFCASSVGDTEAFFGQGTRLTVV.